This T cell receptor (beta chain) came from a study of shared clonotypes between healthy human individuals. Measured with immunoSEQ multiplex PCR; TCRdb has only the in-frame clones, and not every one. Seen here are a few million clones, 90% to 96% observed once, and the top ten hold less than 0.15%. This CDR3 comprises 16 residues. CDR1 is SQVTM and CDR2 is ANQGSEA in the germline V gene. With 1 base clipped from V and 1 base from J, the junction kept 5 bases outside the gene matches. The material sequenced was naive CD4+ T cells sorted from blood. Subset noted: CD45RA+ positively selected. The TCR was taken from a man aged 18 to 30 in good health. The rearrangement links TRBV29-1 to TRBJ2-3, with TRBD2 matching 10 bases. The DNA for the CDR3 is TGCAGCGTTGAAGGCCCTAGCGGGGGTGGCACAGATACGCAGTATTTT. Protein product: CSVEGPSGGGTDTQYF.